This T cell receptor (beta chain) was sequenced during a study of blood T cells in healthy people across ages. As concerns this clonotype: At one end, the junction sequence differs from germline, possibly due to a read error.

The CDR3 runs 13 residues. Germline V lookup: CDR1 SGHTA, CDR2 FQGNSA. A second PCR, run for roughly 7 to 12 cycles, used a sample-barcoded 5' primer plus a J-beta primer mix. Via MiXCR, TCRdb re-called the 5' RACE reads, giving one row per CDR3 protein. The sample has about 1.8 million distinct CDR3 sequences, roughly 49% seen once. Specimen: blood. The chain carries TRBV7-2 and TRBJ1-5; D remains ambiguous. This clonotype was sampled from a woman aged 40 to 55 in good health. The CDR3 sequence: CAGSQNGFQPQHF. CDR3 in DNA: TGTGCCGGCAGCCAAAACGGCTTTCAGCCCCAGCATTTT.